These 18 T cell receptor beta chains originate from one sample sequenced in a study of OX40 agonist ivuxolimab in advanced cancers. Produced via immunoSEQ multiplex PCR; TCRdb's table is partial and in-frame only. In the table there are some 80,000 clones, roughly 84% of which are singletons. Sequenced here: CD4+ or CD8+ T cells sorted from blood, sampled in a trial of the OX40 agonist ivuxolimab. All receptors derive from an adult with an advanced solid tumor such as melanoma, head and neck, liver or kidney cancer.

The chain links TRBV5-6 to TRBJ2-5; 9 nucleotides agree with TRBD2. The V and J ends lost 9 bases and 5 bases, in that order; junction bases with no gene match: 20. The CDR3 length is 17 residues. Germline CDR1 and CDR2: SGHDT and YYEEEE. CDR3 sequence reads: CATTRRVSGGFSETQYF. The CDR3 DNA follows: TGTGCCACCACCCGTCGGGTTAGCGGGGGTTTCAGTGAGACCCAGTACTTC.

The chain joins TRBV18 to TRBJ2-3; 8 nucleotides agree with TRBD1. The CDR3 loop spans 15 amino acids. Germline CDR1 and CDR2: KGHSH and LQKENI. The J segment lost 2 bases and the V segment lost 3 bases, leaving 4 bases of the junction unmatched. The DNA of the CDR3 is TGTGCCAGCTCACCGACAGGGGTCCTCACAGATACGCAGTATTTT. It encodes CASSPTGVLTDTQYF.

Here the CDR3 reads CASSIPEGLAEAFF. For the CDR3, the DNA is TGTGCCAGTAGTATCCCAGAAGGTCTGGCTGAAGCTTTCTTT. The chain recombines TRBV19 with TRBJ1-1; no definite D call. V shed 3 bases and J shed 6 bases, with 14 bases lying between them. Germline loops: CDR1 LNHDA, CDR2 SQIVND (reference sequence). The CDR3 is made up of 14 amino acids.

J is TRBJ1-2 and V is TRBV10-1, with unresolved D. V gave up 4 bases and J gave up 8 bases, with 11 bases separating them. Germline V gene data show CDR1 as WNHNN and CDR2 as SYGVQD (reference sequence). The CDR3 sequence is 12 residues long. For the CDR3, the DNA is TGCGCCAGCAGTGGTCCCGGGTTCGGCTACACCTTC. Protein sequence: CASSGPGFGYTF.

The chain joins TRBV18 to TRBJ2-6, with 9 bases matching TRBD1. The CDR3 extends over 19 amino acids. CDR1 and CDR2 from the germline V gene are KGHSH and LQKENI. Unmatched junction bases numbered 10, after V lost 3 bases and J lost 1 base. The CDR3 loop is CASSPHALTGGSGANVLTF. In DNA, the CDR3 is TGTGCCAGCTCACCCCACGCCTTGACAGGGGGGTCTGGGGCCAACGTCCTGACTTTC.

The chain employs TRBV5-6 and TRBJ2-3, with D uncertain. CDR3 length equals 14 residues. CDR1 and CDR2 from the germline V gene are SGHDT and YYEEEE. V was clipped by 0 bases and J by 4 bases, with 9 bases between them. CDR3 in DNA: TGTGCCAGCAGCTTGGACCTCCGAGCAGATACGCAGTATTTT. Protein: CASSLDLRADTQYF.

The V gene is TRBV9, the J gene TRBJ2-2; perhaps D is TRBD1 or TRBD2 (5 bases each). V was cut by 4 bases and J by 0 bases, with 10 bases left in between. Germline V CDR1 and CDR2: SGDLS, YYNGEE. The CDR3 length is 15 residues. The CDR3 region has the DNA TGTGCCAGCAGCCTAGGGACCACGAACACCGGGGAGCTGTTTTTT. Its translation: CASSLGTTNTGELFF.

In nucleotides, the CDR3 is TGTGCCAGTAGTATTGGACAGGCTTCTCATGAAAAACTGTTTTTT. Translated: CASSIGQASHEKLFF. The V and J genes are TRBV19 and TRBJ1-4; 7 bases line up with TRBD1. The CDR3 is 15 residues long. CDR1 LNHDA and CDR2 SQIVND come from the germline V gene (reference sequence). The V segment lost 3 bases and the J segment 6 bases; nucleotides outside the gene matches: 7.

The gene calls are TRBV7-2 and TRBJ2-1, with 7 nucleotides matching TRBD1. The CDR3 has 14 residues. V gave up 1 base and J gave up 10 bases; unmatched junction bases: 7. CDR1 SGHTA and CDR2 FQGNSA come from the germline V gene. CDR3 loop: CASSLGGGLREQFF. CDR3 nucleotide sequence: TGTGCCAGCAGCTTAGGAGGGGGCCTCAGGGAGCAGTTCTTC.

The CDR3 DNA is TGTGCCAGCAGTTTATTCGGAACTAGCGGGACAGATACGCAGTATTTT. It yields the protein CASSLFGTSGTDTQYF. The chain couples TRBV27 to TRBJ2-3, with TRBD2 identical over 9 bases. Germline lookup yields CDR1 MNHEY and CDR2 SMNVEV (reference sequence). There are 16 residues in the CDR3. J lost 3 bases, V lost 1 base, and 5 bases had no gene match.

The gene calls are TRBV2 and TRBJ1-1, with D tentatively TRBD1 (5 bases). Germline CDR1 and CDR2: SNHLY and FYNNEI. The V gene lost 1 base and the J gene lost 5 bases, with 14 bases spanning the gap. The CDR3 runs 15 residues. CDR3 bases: TGTGCCAGCAGTGAAGGGCCGGGGCTGCTTACTGAAGCTTTCTTT. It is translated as CASSEGPGLLTEAFF.

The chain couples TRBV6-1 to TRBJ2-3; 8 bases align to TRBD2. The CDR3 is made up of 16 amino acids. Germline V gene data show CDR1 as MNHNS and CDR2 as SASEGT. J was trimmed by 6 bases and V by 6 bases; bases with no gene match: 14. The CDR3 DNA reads TGTGCCAGCAGGGAACTAGCGGCTCAAAGTGGGGATACGCAGTATTTT. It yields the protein CASRELAAQSGDTQYF.

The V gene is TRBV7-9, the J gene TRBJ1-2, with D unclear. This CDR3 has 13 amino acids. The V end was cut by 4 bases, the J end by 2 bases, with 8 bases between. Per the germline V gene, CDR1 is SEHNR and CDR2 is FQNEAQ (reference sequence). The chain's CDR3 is CASSSSGNYGYTF. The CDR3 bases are TGTGCCAGCAGCTCTTCGGGCAACTATGGCTACACCTTC.

The DNA of the CDR3 is TGTGCCAGCTCACCAATGGGGATCTCTGAGCAGTACTTC. Amino acids: CASSPMGISEQYF. The chain recombines TRBV18 with TRBJ2-7; D call uncertain. Germline CDR1 KGHSH, CDR2 LQKENI. Trimming took off 2 bases at V and 7 bases at J, with 12 bases between the two ends. The CDR3 sequence is 13 residues long.

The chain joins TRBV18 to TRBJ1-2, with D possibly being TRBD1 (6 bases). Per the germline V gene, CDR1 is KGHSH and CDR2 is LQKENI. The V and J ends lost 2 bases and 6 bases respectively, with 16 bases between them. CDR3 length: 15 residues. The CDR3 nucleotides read TGTGCCAGCTCACCAAACAGGGCTAGGGTGGATGGCTACACCTTC. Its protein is CASSPNRARVDGYTF.

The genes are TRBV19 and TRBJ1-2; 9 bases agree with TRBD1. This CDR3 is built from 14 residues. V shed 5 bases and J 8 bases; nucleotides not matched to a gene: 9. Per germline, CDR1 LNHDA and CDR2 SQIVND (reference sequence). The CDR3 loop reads CASSSSDRGRGYTF. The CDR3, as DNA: TGTGCCAGTAGTTCATCGGACAGGGGAAGAGGCTACACCTTC.

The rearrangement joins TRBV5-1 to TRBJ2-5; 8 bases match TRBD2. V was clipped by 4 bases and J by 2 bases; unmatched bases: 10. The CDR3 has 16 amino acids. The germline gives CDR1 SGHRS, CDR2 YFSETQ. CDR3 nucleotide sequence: TGCGCCAGCAGCCCCAGCGCCGTAGCGGGACAAGAGACCCAGTACTTC. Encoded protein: CASSPSAVAGQETQYF.

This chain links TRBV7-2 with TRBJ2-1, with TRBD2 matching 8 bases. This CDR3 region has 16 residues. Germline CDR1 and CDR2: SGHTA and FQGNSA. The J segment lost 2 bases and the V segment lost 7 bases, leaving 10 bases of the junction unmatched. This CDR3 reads CASTPAGTRPYNEQFF. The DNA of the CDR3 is TGTGCCAGCACCCCAGCAGGGACTAGACCCTACAATGAGCAGTTCTTC.